Sequencing of this T cell receptor beta chain was carried out in a study of blood T cell repertoires in COVID-19 (dated by TCRdb to 2018 to 2020). The study in broad terms: The collaborator samples originated in the United States, Italy and Spain and spanned the acute and convalescent phases of COVID-19. Sample metadata almost always included a de-identified subject ID, COVID-19 status, age in years and sex. The samples were drawn from the first 160 participants of the ongoing ImmuneRACE study and from 1,200 or so subjects provided by 6 global collaborators. Deeply sampled blood TCRbeta repertoires from subjects exposed to, actively infected with, or recovered from COVID-19 were included in the dataset. The repertoires were released in a freely available public database intended as a resource for research on the immune response to SARS-CoV-2. Where HLA class I and class II types were available, the types were taken from metadata supplied by the sample provider, not from assay-based typing. The prospective study material was composed of cDNA or gDNA derived from T cells, B-cell-depleted T cells, or PBMCs.

Here is what the overall study found, with its caveats: Clinical and demographic metadata were provided uncurated, with the amount varying by source and participant.

TCRbeta CDR3 regions were amplified from genomic DNA by means of the immunoSEQ Assay, a bias-controlled multiplex PCR. On the authors' methods: Nucleated cell counts per sample were estimated from amplification of reference gene primers within the assay. To quantify the absolute abundance of each unique TCRbeta CDR3 rearrangement, sequence reads were collapsed and filtered. For each sample, productive Simpson clonality was calculated by taking the square root of Simpson's diversity index across productive rearrangements. Entries here come from immuneACCESS through TCRdb and include only in-frame sequences with V and J called. Some clones fail to appear in such tables; in the studies checked, an unresolved V gene covers under half of the shortfall, and the cause of the remainder is unknown. V and J calls plus clone size are reproduced from that table; the DNA served to infer D and trimming. Here the sample has about 290,000 clones; around nine tenths occur a single time. Around 10% of the sample goes to the ten largest clones.

About this clone itself: Its antigen is still unknown. No much larger clonotype is one base removed from it; base qualities were not supplied.

One collaborating source in Seattle enrolled patients while the patients were actively infected and followed the patients over time throughout the course of disease. Whole blood was collected in K2EDTA tubes by collaborating institutions according to the institutions' own protocols. For TCRbeta analysis, collaborator samples were shipped as frozen whole blood, as isolated PBMCs, or as DNA extracted from either sample type. V is reduced by 2 bases and J by 7 bases, leaving a spacing of 6 bases between them. The cysteine opens and the phenylalanine closes a CDR3 of 12 amino acids. Of the read, only the CDR3 DNA is kept; its 36 bases are in frame from base 1. The CDR1 and CDR2 encoded by the germline V gene (reference sequence) are MNHNY and SVGAGI.

The chain uses TRBV6-6 and TRBJ2-1, with the D gene not clear enough to name. The sequenced sample was peripheral blood. This sequence was found in a woman in her 30s with COVID-19, enrolled during active disease. The CDR3 in this case is CASSYAINEQFF. The sequenced DNA is TGTGCCAGCAGTTACGCGATAAATGAGCAGTTCTTC.